This paragraph covers one T cell receptor (beta chain) sequence. The CDR3 loop spans 13 amino acids. From germline, CDR1 is LGHDT and CDR2 YNNKEL (reference sequence). Trimming shortened V by 4 bases and J by 9 bases, and 12 bases separated the two germline ends. The data were taken from a study of blood T cell repertoires in COVID-19. In the study overall: Acute and convalescent COVID-19 specimens originated in the United States, Italy and Spain. Sources were T cells, B-cell-depleted T cells, or PBMCs; the material itself was cDNA or gDNA.

Only in-frame clones appear in the TCRdb table, and some are missing; sequencing was by immunoSEQ multiplex PCR. The sample shows fewer than 300,000 clones, approximately 90% of them seen only once. All enrollees were about 18 to 89 years old and from about two dozen US areas. Recovered status applied to Cohort 3 donors who had two consecutive negative PCRs. It also applied to those with clearance or with symptom resolution. The clonotype originates from a woman under 40 who had recovered from COVID-19. Sequenced input: PBMCs or T cells enriched from blood (not recorded which). This chain links TRBV3-1 (or the pseudogene TRBV3-2) with TRBJ2-2, with TRBD2 as a possible D gene (5 bases). The CDR3 spells CASSPGIGWELFF. The CDR3 DNA reads as TGTGCCAGCAGCCCCGGGATAGGCTGGGAGCTGTTTTTT.